This is a list of T cell receptor beta chains from one sample in a study of T cell responses to AZD1222 COVID-19 vaccine. TCRdb keeps only in-frame clones here, not all; method: immunoSEQ multiplex PCR. The sample consists of about 98,000 clones, 86% of them appearing once. The material sequenced was peripheral blood, taken on day 0 of AZD1222 vaccination. These receptors originate from an adult in good health. The conserved cysteine and the conserved F or W are not part of the CDR3 here. The order of the fields is D gene, V gene, J gene, CDR3 protein. D genes are given only for firm matches.

d_call: TRBD1; v_call: TRBV7-9; j_call: TRBJ2-1; cdr3_aa: ASSLEAGRGYNEQF
d_call: TRBD2; v_call: TRBV9; j_call: TRBJ2-5; cdr3_aa: ASSLGGAQETQY
d_call: TRBD1; v_call: TRBV4-3; j_call: TRBJ2-1; cdr3_aa: ASSQPGQGVYEQF
d_call: -; v_call: TRBV2; j_call: TRBJ2-2; cdr3_aa: ATTTQDTNTGELF
d_call: -; v_call: TRBV27; j_call: TRBJ2-6; cdr3_aa: ASSSLMRKAGANVLT
d_call: -; v_call: TRBV19; j_call: TRBJ2-1; cdr3_aa: ASSGGSYNEQF
d_call: -; v_call: TRBV18; j_call: TRBJ1-1; cdr3_aa: ASSPPSPRVNTEAF
d_call: -; v_call: TRBV11-1; j_call: TRBJ1-2; cdr3_aa: ASSSRTANYGYT
d_call: -; v_call: TRBV6-2/TRBV6-3; j_call: TRBJ1-5; cdr3_aa: ASSYRRDDQPQH
d_call: TRBD1; v_call: TRBV18; j_call: TRBJ2-7; cdr3_aa: ASSLDRGTYEQY
d_call: -; v_call: TRBV18; j_call: TRBJ1-5; cdr3_aa: ASSPPLGSNQPQH
d_call: TRBD1; v_call: TRBV15; j_call: TRBJ1-4; cdr3_aa: ATSSPQGKEEKLF
d_call: -; v_call: TRBV4-3; j_call: TRBJ2-1; cdr3_aa: ASSQSWAGEQF
d_call: TRBD1; v_call: TRBV14; j_call: TRBJ2-2; cdr3_aa: ASREQGSGELF
d_call: TRBD1; v_call: TRBV19; j_call: TRBJ1-2; cdr3_aa: ARDRGYGYT
d_call: TRBD1; v_call: TRBV7-9; j_call: TRBJ2-3; cdr3_aa: ASSPTIDRAKDTQY
d_call: -; v_call: TRBV6-5; j_call: TRBJ2-7; cdr3_aa: ASSRSRSSYEQY
d_call: TRBD1; v_call: TRBV6-2/TRBV6-3; j_call: TRBJ1-2; cdr3_aa: ASSQQGPPYGYT
d_call: TRBD1; v_call: TRBV19; j_call: TRBJ2-7; cdr3_aa: ASRKAGTAGRGQY
d_call: -; v_call: TRBV27; j_call: TRBJ2-5; cdr3_aa: ASSSGPPHAAQY
d_call: -; v_call: TRBV7-2; j_call: TRBJ1-5; cdr3_aa: ASSRVGYSNQPQH
d_call: -; v_call: TRBV28; j_call: TRBJ2-7; cdr3_aa: ASSFAGGEQY
d_call: TRBD1; v_call: TRBV5-1; j_call: TRBJ1-1; cdr3_aa: ASSGTGDNTEAF
d_call: -; v_call: TRBV29-1; j_call: TRBJ2-5; cdr3_aa: SVPPSGQETQY
d_call: -; v_call: TRBV5-1; j_call: TRBJ2-7; cdr3_aa: ASSSRGATVEHEQY
d_call: -; v_call: TRBV25-1; j_call: TRBJ1-2; cdr3_aa: ASSEGRRYT
d_call: TRBD1; v_call: TRBV28; j_call: TRBJ1-6; cdr3_aa: ASSATGGRDSPLH
d_call: -; v_call: TRBV4-3; j_call: TRBJ1-1; cdr3_aa: ASSQDLGWGTEAF
d_call: -; v_call: TRBV6-1; j_call: TRBJ2-7; cdr3_aa: ASSEAGGPTYEQY
d_call: TRBD2; v_call: TRBV3-1/TRBV3-2; j_call: TRBJ2-7; cdr3_aa: ASSQATSGEQY
d_call: -; v_call: TRBV7-9; j_call: TRBJ1-1; cdr3_aa: ASSLDRAPSRTEAF
d_call: -; v_call: TRBV5-1; j_call: TRBJ2-5; cdr3_aa: ASSSYQETQY